The 19 T cell receptor beta chains below all came from one sample that was sequenced in a study of beta chain features in type 1 diabetes. The entirety of the isolated RNA underwent reverse transcription, so expressed TCRB transcripts were sequenced. Profiled with immunoSEQ multiplex PCR; TCRdb holds only in-frame clones, not every one. This table holds 620,000 or so clones, less than 20% found once. The material sequenced was naive CD4+ T cells from blood. The receptors shown here come from a man between 18 and 35 years old in good health.

The table lists this clone with a few counts. The rearrangement links TRBV7-9 to TRBJ2-5, with TRBD1 as a possible D gene (6 bases). The CDR3 loop spans 15 amino acids. Trimming pared 5 bases from V and 0 bases from J, leaving 13 bases between. Germline assignment: CDR1 SEHNR and CDR2 FQNEAQ (reference sequence). CDR3 sequence: CASSPGHLYQETQYF. DNA of the CDR3: TGTGCCAGCAGCCCGGGACACTTGTACCAAGAGACCCAGTACTTC.

The chain combines TRBV27 with TRBJ2-7, with D unclear. Germline assignment: CDR1 MNHEY and CDR2 SMNVEV (reference sequence). The CDR3 sequence is 14 residues long. Trimming took off 6 bases at V and 3 bases at J, with 15 bases between the two ends. CDR3 in DNA: TGTGCCAGCAGACGCACTTCGCCCCACTACGAGCAGTACTTC. It codes for CASRRTSPHYEQYF.

This clone was seen more than once but under ten times. The chain uses TRBV12-5 and TRBJ2-1, with TRBD1 identical over 7 bases. The CDR3 extends over 16 amino acids. V lost 3 bases, J lost 6 bases, and 11 bases stayed unmatched. The germline V gene has CDR1 LGHNT and CDR2 FRNRAP. The CDR3 sequence: CASGLITGTVLNEQFF. CDR3 nucleotides: TGTGCTAGTGGTTTAATTACCGGGACAGTCCTCAATGAGCAGTTCTTC.

This chain joins TRBV15 and TRBJ2-5; D remains unclear. The CDR3 runs 12 residues. V lost 0 bases, J lost 5 bases, and 4 bases lay in between. The germline gives CDR1 LNHNV, CDR2 YYDKDF (reference sequence). The CDR3 loop is CATSRDWETQYF. Here the CDR3 DNA reads TGTGCCACCAGCAGAGATTGGGAGACCCAGTACTTC.

The rearrangement uses TRBV5-4 and TRBJ2-2; 8 nucleotides agree with TRBD1. Germline V gives CDR1 SGHNT, CDR2 YYREEE (reference sequence). The CDR3 runs to 18 residues. V shed 4 bases, J shed 6 bases, and the junction held 17 bases outside the gene matches. CDR3 in amino acids: CASSPDISQTGEAGELFF. The CDR3 DNA follows: TGTGCCAGCAGCCCGGATATTTCGCAGACAGGGGAGGCCGGGGAGCTGTTTTTT.

This clone has a handful of counts. The chain uses TRBV2 and TRBJ2-7, with 12 nucleotides matching TRBD1. The CDR3 sequence is 14 residues long. V lost 9 bases, J lost 7 bases, and 10 bases stayed unmatched. Per germline, CDR1 SNHLY and CDR2 FYNNEI. CDR3 region: CASRWDRGLREQYF. CDR3 DNA sequence: TGTGCCAGTCGGTGGGACAGGGGGCTGCGGGAGCAGTACTTC.

This clone was counted between two and nine times. The chain couples TRBV9 to TRBJ2-7, with D perhaps TRBD2 (6 bases). The V gene's germline CDR1 is SGDLS and CDR2 YYNGEE. V lost 7 bases and J 4 bases, leaving 12 bases between the germline ends. The CDR3 sequence is 12 residues long. The CDR3 bases are TGTGCCAGCCCCCCGGGAGAGTACGAGCAGTACTTC. Its translation: CASPPGEYEQYF. Together with reference TRBV9 and TRBJ2-7, the CDR3 gives the full variable domain: DSGVTQTPKHLITATGQRVTLRCSPRSGDLSVYWYQQSLDQGLQFLIQYYNGEERAKGNILERFSAQQFPDLHSELNLSSLELGDSALYFCASPPGEYEQYFGPGTRLTVT.

V is TRBV28 and J is TRBJ2-6, with a tentative D call TRBD1 (6 bases). The CDR3 loop spans 16 amino acids. Trimming pared 6 bases from V and 3 bases from J, leaving 15 bases between. Germline V gene data show CDR1 as MDHEN and CDR2 as SYDVKM. CDR3 amino acids: CASSASTGRGANVLTF. CDR3 bases: TGTGCCAGCAGCGCCTCGACAGGACGTGGGGCCAACGTCCTGACTTTC.

The V gene is TRBV7-2, the J gene TRBJ2-3, with TRBD2 as a possible D gene (5 bases). The germline V gene encodes CDR1 SGHTA and CDR2 FQGNSA. This CDR3 is 12 amino acids long. The V gene lost 5 bases and the J gene lost 5 bases, with 8 bases spanning the gap. The CDR3 sequence is CASSHGGDTQYF. In DNA, the CDR3 is TGTGCCAGCAGCCACGGAGGAGATACGCAGTATTTT. Together with reference TRBV7-2 and TRBJ2-3, the CDR3 gives the full variable domain: GAGVSQSPSNKVTEKGKDVELRCDPISGHTALYWYRQSLGQGLEFLIYFQGNSAPDKSGLPSDRFSAERTGGSVSTLTIQRTQQEDSAVYLCASSHGGDTQYFGPGTRLTVL.

The chain couples TRBV5-4 to TRBJ2-7; D is possibly TRBD1 or TRBD2 (7 bases each). Germline V gene data show CDR1 as SGHNT and CDR2 as YYREEE (reference sequence). The CDR3 covers 15 residues. Between the trimmed V and J ends, which lost 0 bases and 5 bases, there was a span of 15 bases. The CDR3 DNA sequence: TGTGCCAGCAGCTTGGCAGGGGGGGCAAAGCACGAGCAGTACTTC. Translated: CASSLAGGAKHEQYF.

The chain couples TRBV6-6 to TRBJ2-1; no reliable D call. Germline V lookup: CDR1 MNHNY, CDR2 SVGAGI (reference sequence). CDR3 length equals 12 residues. The V and J ends lost 5 bases and 4 bases respectively, with 6 bases between them. The CDR3 sequence: CASSPAYNEQFF. The DNA of the CDR3 is TGTGCCAGCAGTCCCGCTTACAATGAGCAGTTCTTC.

In its sample, this clone was seen a few times. This chain links TRBV9 with TRBJ2-2, with a weak D call TRBD1 (5 bases). The CDR3 loop spans 15 amino acids. V dropped 4 bases and J dropped 1 base, with 11 bases sitting between them. The germline gives CDR1 SGDLS, CDR2 YYNGEE. Here the CDR3 reads CASSSRTKNTGELFF. CDR3 in DNA: TGTGCCAGCAGCTCCCGGACAAAGAACACCGGGGAGCTGTTTTTT. The variable domain in full, with the rest retrieved from reference TRBV9 and TRBJ2-2, is DSGVTQTPKHLITATGQRVTLRCSPRSGDLSVYWYQQSLDQGLQFLIQYYNGEERAKGNILERFSAQQFPDLHSELNLSSLELGDSALYFCASSSRTKNTGELFFGEGSRLTVL.

The V gene is TRBV5-4, the J gene TRBJ2-3, with 10 positions matching TRBD1. The CDR3 sequence is 15 residues long. V dropped 9 bases and J dropped 2; count of bases not matched to a gene: 9. CDR1 SGHNT and CDR2 YYREEE come from the germline V gene (reference sequence). The CDR3 DNA sequence: TGTGCCACAATCCGGGACAGGGGAGCCACAGATACGCAGTATTTT. Translation: CATIRDRGATDTQYF. The whole variable domain, remainder taken from reference TRBV5-4 and TRBJ2-3, is ETGVTQSPTHLIKTRGQQVTLRCSSQSGHNTVSWYQQALGQGPQFIFQYYREEENGRGNFPPRFSGLQFPNYSSELNVNALELDDSALYLCATIRDRGATDTQYFGPGTRLTVL.

The rearrangement uses TRBV6-1 and TRBJ2-7; TRBD1 matches at 7 bases. The germline gives CDR1 MNHNS, CDR2 SASEGT. The CDR3 runs 12 residues. The ends lost 10 bases at V and 2 bases at J; junction bases unmatched: 5. This chain's CDR3 is CATRDRTYEQYF. The CDR3 coding sequence is TGTGCCACCCGGGACAGAACCTACGAGCAGTACTTC.

The chain employs TRBV15 and TRBJ2-1, with D possibly matching TRBD2 (5 bases). The CDR3 extends over 17 amino acids. Germline values: CDR1 LNHNV, CDR2 YYDKDF (reference sequence). The V end lost 1 base, the J end lost 7 bases, and 20 bases lay between the germline ends. The CDR3 sequence is CATSRGAWHGNGNEQFF. The CDR3 nucleotides read TGTGCCACCAGCAGAGGGGCTTGGCACGGGAACGGGAATGAGCAGTTCTTC. The full variable domain, with the rest looked up from reference TRBV15 and TRBJ2-1, is DAMVIQNPRYQVTQFGKPVTLSCSQTLNHNVMYWYQQKSSQAPKLLFHYYDKDFNNEADTPDNFQSRRPNTSFCFLDIRSPGLGDTAMYLCATSRGAWHGNGNEQFFGPGTRLTVL.

This clone was detected only a few times. The chain uses TRBV28 and TRBJ1-1; the D is unclear. Germline loops: CDR1 MDHEN, CDR2 SYDVKM. V lost 4 bases, J lost 6 bases, and 9 bases lay in between. The length of the CDR3 is 12 residues. CDR3 amino acids: CASSSLRPEAFF. CDR3 DNA: TGTGCCAGCAGTTCCCTACGACCTGAAGCTTTCTTT.

This clone was recorded a few times. The gene calls are TRBV7-2 and TRBJ2-7; possible D gene TRBD2, 6 bases. V was cut by 8 bases and J by 0 bases, with 14 bases left in between. The CDR3 runs to 14 residues. Germline CDR1 reads SGHTA; CDR2 reads FQGNSA. CDR3 DNA: TGTGCCAGCCGCCCAGTGGGGGGCTCCTACGAGCAGTACTTC. Translation: CASRPVGGSYEQYF.

This clone was counted only a few times. The rearrangement uses TRBV19 and TRBJ2-3, with no clear D. V was cut by 3 bases and J by 5 bases, with 12 bases left in between. Per the germline V gene, CDR1 is LNHDA and CDR2 is SQIVND (reference sequence). This CDR3 comprises 14 residues. For the CDR3, the DNA is TGTGCCAGTAGTATGCCCGGACGCGAAGATACGCAGTATTTT. Residues: CASSMPGREDTQYF.

Regarding this clone: The same CDR3 also results from other DNA sequences found in this sample. The V gene is TRBV30, the J gene TRBJ2-7; 11 bases align to TRBD1. With 2 bases clipped from V and 6 bases from J, the junction kept 3 bases outside the gene matches. The CDR3 loop spans 13 amino acids. CDR1 and CDR2 from the germline V gene are GTSNPN and SVGIG (reference sequence). CDR3 region: CAWSRDRGTEQYF. CDR3 DNA sequence: TGTGCCTGGAGTAGGGACAGGGGGACCGAGCAGTACTTC.